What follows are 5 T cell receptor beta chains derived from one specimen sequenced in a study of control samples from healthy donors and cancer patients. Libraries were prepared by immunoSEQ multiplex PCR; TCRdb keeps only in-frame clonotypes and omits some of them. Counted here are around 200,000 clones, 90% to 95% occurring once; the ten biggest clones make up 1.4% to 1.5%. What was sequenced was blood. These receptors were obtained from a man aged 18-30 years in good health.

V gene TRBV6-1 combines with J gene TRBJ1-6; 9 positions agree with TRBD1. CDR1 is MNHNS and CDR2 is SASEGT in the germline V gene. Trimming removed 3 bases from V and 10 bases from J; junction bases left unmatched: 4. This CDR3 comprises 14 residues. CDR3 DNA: TGTGCCAGCAGTGATGGGACAGGGCGATCACCCCTCCACTTT. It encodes CASSDGTGRSPLHF.

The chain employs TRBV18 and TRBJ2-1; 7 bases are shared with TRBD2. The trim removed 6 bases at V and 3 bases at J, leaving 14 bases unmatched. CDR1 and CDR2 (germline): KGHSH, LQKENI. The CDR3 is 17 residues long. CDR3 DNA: TGTGCCAGCTCTGCTGCGGGGCGCGGGGGATTCTACAATGAGCAGTTCTTC. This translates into CASSAAGRGGFYNEQFF.

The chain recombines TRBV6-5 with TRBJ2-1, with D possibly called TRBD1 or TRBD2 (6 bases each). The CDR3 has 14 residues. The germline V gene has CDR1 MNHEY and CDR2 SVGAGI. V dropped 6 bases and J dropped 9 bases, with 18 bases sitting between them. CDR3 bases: TGTGCCAGCAGCAGAACAGGGCCCGGGGGTGAGCAGTTCTTC. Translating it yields CASSRTGPGGEQFF.

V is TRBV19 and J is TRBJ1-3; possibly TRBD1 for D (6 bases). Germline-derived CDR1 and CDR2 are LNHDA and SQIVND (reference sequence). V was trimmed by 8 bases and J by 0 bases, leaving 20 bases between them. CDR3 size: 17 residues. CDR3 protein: CASSLPTGSSSGNTIYF. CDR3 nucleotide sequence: TGTGCCAGTTCCCTCCCGACAGGTTCGAGCTCTGGAAACACCATATATTTT.

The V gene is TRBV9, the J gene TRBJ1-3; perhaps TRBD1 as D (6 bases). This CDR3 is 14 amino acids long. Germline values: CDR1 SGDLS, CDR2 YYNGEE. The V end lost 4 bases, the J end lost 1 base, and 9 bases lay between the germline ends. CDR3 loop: CASSLGTSGNTIYF. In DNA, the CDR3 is TGTGCCAGCAGCCTGGGGACATCTGGAAACACCATATATTTT.